Listed below are T cell receptor beta chains from one sample, sequenced in a study of cytomegalovirus exposure and HLA in healthy donors. Produced via immunoSEQ multiplex PCR; TCRdb's table is partial and in-frame only. This table holds some 180,000 clones, 75% to 90% found once. Sequenced material: PBMCs. All receptors come from a boy between 2 and 10 years old in good health and CMV-seronegative. The CDR3 runs from the conserved cysteine through the conserved F or W. The D gene is left open where the match is weak.

d_call	v_call	j_call	cdr3_aa
-	TRBV5-1	TRBJ2-2	CASSADYTPAGELFF
TRBD1	TRBV19	TRBJ1-3	CASSTTGGSGNTIYF
-	TRBV29-1	TRBJ1-2	CSVEGQSLGYTF
TRBD2	TRBV25-1	TRBJ2-5	CASSEWLAGGAQETQYF
TRBD2	TRBV4-1	TRBJ2-7	CASSQAGLAGVFSSSYEQYF
TRBD2	TRBV20-1	TRBJ2-1	CSARDLGGEFF
-	TRBV5-4	TRBJ2-5	CASSLGPGETQYF
TRBD1	TRBV5-1	TRBJ2-7	CASSNGQGDEQYF
TRBD1	TRBV6-6	TRBJ1-6	CASSYATGASPLHF
TRBD1	TRBV27	TRBJ1-1	CASSFHDRGGMFF
TRBD1	TRBV19	TRBJ1-6	CASSASGQVYNSPLHF
TRBD1	TRBV7-9	TRBJ2-2	CASSNSQGTNTGELFF
-	TRBV11-2	TRBJ1-1	CASSSLATVNTEAFF
-	TRBV29-1	TRBJ1-1	CSVGSAFF
TRBD1	TRBV19	TRBJ2-6	CASSMGQGALWSGANVLTF
TRBD2	TRBV7-9	TRBJ2-1	CASSLATARLAGGQNEQFF
-	TRBV7-9	TRBJ2-7	CASSALVPYEQYF
-	TRBV4-1	TRBJ1-1	CASSQGHHRHTEAFF
TRBD2	TRBV2	TRBJ2-1	CASSEYTSVSSYNEQFF
TRBD1	TRBV5-8	TRBJ1-6	CASSLGRTGRSPLHF
TRBD2	TRBV6-6	TRBJ2-3	CASREGGDTQYF
TRBD2	TRBV6-6	TRBJ2-7	CASSSGGGTYEQYF